The rows below give T cell receptor beta chains drawn from one sample of a study of spatial heterogeneity in lung cancer. TCRdb used MiXCR to reprocess the 5' RACE reads, holding one entry per CDR3 protein. The repertoire includes some 11,000 distinct CDR3 sequences, approximately 5.1% of them detected once, and around 11% sits in the top ten. This material consisted of lung tumor tissue, taken at surgery. The receptors stem from a male donor with early-stage non-small cell lung cancer. CDR3s include the opening cysteine and the closing phenylalanine or tryptophan. The order of the fields is D gene, V gene, J gene, clone size, CDR3 length, CDR3 DNA, CDR3 protein. D genes are given only for firm matches. The size of a clone is reported for some rows only, either as once, few or many, or as a class for expanded clones.

>NA|TRBV4-1|TRBJ1-3|NA|15
TGCGCCAGCAGCCCCCAATTGGGCTCTGGAAACACCATATATTTT
CASSPQLGSGNTIYF
>NA|TRBV14|TRBJ1-2|many|14
TGTGCCAGCAGCCTAACCAGCGAGGCCTATGGCTACACCTTC
CASSLTSEAYGYTF
>TRBD1|TRBV20-1|TRBJ1-2|NA|13
TGCAGTGCTACGACAGGGTATAACTATGGCTACACCTTC
CSATTGYNYGYTF
>TRBD2|TRBV6-1|TRBJ2-7|medium-sized|16
TGTGCCAGCAGTGTCGGGACTAGCGGGAAAAAAGGCGAGCAGTACTTC
CASSVGTSGKKGEQYF
>NA|TRBV18|TRBJ1-2|many|14
TGTGCCAGCTCACCACCAGCAGGACCGTATGGCTACACCTTC
CASSPPAGPYGYTF
>TRBD2|TRBV27|TRBJ2-3|many|17
TGTGCCAGCAGTTTCATTCCTAGCGGTGGGGGCACAGATACGCAGTATTTT
CASSFIPSGGGTDTQYF
>TRBD1|TRBV9|TRBJ1-1|many|14
TGTGCCAGCAGCCTGGACAGGGGGAACACTGAAGCTTTCTTT
CASSLDRGNTEAFF
>TRBD1|TRBV7-2|TRBJ2-1|few|13
TGTGCCAGCAGTCGATTCACAGGGGTGGAGCAGTTCTTC
CASSRFTGVEQFF
>TRBD1|TRBV6-2/TRBV6-3|TRBJ1-6|medium-sized|17
TGTGCCAGCAGTAAGACCGTCCGGGACAGTCGGAATTCACCCCTCCACTTT
CASSKTVRDSRNSPLHF
>NA|TRBV28|TRBJ1-1|many|14
TGTGCCAGCAGTTCCAGGTTGTGGAACACTGAAGCTTTCTTT
CASSSRLWNTEAFF
>NA|TRBV27|TRBJ2-3|many|15
TGTGCCAGCAGTCACCGGACTAACCTGAGGGATACGCAGTATTTT
CASSHRTNLRDTQYF
>TRBD1|TRBV6-5|TRBJ1-3|many|13
TGTGCCAGCAGTTTACGGGACAGCAACACCATATATTTT
CASSLRDSNTIYF
>NA|TRBV5-1|TRBJ1-4|many|16
TGCGCCAGCAGCTTGGGTTCGGGGGGCGCGGAGGAAAAACTGTTTTTT
CASSLGSGGAEEKLFF
>NA|TRBV28|TRBJ1-1|few|14
TGTGCCAGCAGTTCATTAGCCTCGTGGGGTGAAGCTTTCTTT
CASSSLASWGEAFF
>NA|TRBV6-6|TRBJ2-3|NA|13
TGTGCCAGCAGTTCGTCCCCCGCCGATACGCAGTATTTT
CASSSSPADTQYF
>NA|TRBV12-3/TRBV12-4|TRBJ1-1|many|14
TGTGCCAGCAGTTTACCCTTCCGAGGCTCTGAAGCTTTCTTT
CASSLPFRGSEAFF
>TRBD2|TRBV12-3/TRBV12-4|TRBJ2-1|many|13
TGTGCCAGCAGTCACCCGGGAGGAAGAGTTCCGTTCTTC
CASSHPGGRVPFF
>TRBD2|TRBV20-1|TRBJ2-1|many|14
TGCAGTGCATTCAAAGCGGGAGTTGACAATGAGCAGTTCTTC
CSAFKAGVDNEQFF
>TRBD2|TRBV20-1|TRBJ2-2|NA|16
TGCAGTGCTAGAGTAGGCGGGAGGGTTAGGACCGGGGAGCTGTTTTTT
CSARVGGRVRTGELFF
>TRBD2|TRBV20-1|TRBJ2-7|large|17
TGCAGTGCTAGAACTGTGACTAGCGGGGGTTATCGCTACGAGCAGTACTTC
CSARTVTSGGYRYEQYF
>NA|TRBV5-1|TRBJ2-7|medium-sized|12
TGCGCCAGCAGCATAGACTCCTACGAGCAGTACTTC
CASSIDSYEQYF
>NA|TRBV4-2|TRBJ1-1|medium-sized|13
TGTGCCAGCAGCCAAGTTCCCGGACTTGAAGCTTTCTTT
CASSQVPGLEAFF
>TRBD1|TRBV6-5|TRBJ1-2|many|14
TGTGCCAGCAGTTCGGGACAGGAGACGAATGGCTACACCTTC
CASSSGQETNGYTF
>NA|TRBV5-5|TRBJ1-6|many|15
TGTGCCAGCAGCTTTCGACAGAGGGAGAATTCACCCCTCCACTTT
CASSFRQRENSPLHF
>NA|TRBV4-2|TRBJ2-5|NA|16
TGTGCCAGCAGCCAAGGGATGTCCGGGCTCCAAGAGACCCAGTACTTC
CASSQGMSGLQETQYF
>NA|TRBV13|TRBJ2-7|many|16
TGTGCCAGCAGCCGGAGGTCACAGGCGTCATCCTACGAGCAGTACTTC
CASSRRSQASSYEQYF
>NA|TRBV2|TRBJ2-1|few|12
TGTGCCAGCAGTGGGGTCTCCAATGAGCAGTTCTTC
CASSGVSNEQFF
>NA|TRBV24-1|TRBJ2-1|many|13
TGTGCCACCAGTGATTTGTTGACGAATGAGCAGTTCTTC
CATSDLLTNEQFF
>NA|TRBV25-1|TRBJ1-1|many|14
TGTGCCAGCAGTGAATCCGGGTTTGGCACTGAAGCTTTCTTT
CASSESGFGTEAFF
>TRBD1|TRBV29-1|TRBJ1-1|many|15
TGCAGCGTTGAAGGGGACAGTAAAATGAACACTGAAGCTTTCTTT
CSVEGDSKMNTEAFF
>NA|TRBV6-1|TRBJ2-7|NA|15
TGTGCCAGCAGGGAGTTGGTCGGGACAACCTACGAGCAGTACTTC
CASRELVGTTYEQYF
>NA|TRBV29-1|TRBJ2-3|few|15
TGCAGCGACGGACCCAGCGGAACTAGCACAGATACGCAGTATTTT
CSDGPSGTSTDTQYF
>TRBD1|TRBV19|TRBJ2-5|medium-sized|14
TGTGCCAGTAGTAGTTCGACAGGGATGAAGACCCAGTACTTC
CASSSSTGMKTQYF
>NA|TRBV27|TRBJ2-3|many|13
TGTGCCAGCACTGCCCTTAGTACAGATACGCAGTATTTT
CASTALSTDTQYF
>NA|TRBV20-1|TRBJ2-1|medium-sized|15
TGCAGTGCCCCGACAAGAGAAAAATACTACAATGAGCAGTTCTTC
CSAPTREKYYNEQFF
>NA|TRBV4-2|TRBJ2-5|many|13
TGTGCCAGCAGCCGGGGGGAACAAGAGACCCAGTACTTC
CASSRGEQETQYF
>TRBD1|TRBV24-1|TRBJ1-5|medium-sized|17
TGTGCCACCAGTGATGGGACAGGGGCGATTAGCAATCAGCCCCAGCATTTT
CATSDGTGAISNQPQHF
>NA|TRBV12-3/TRBV12-4|TRBJ2-3|medium-sized|11
TGTGCCAGCAGCTTTGGAGATACGCAGTATTTT
CASSFGDTQYF
>NA|TRBV29-1|TRBJ2-3|medium-sized|13
TGCAGCGGAACAGGGTATGCGCGGGAGACGCAGTATTTT
CSGTGYARETQYF
>NA|TRBV24-1|TRBJ1-1|medium-sized|17
TGTGCCACCAGTGATTCCCCTGGGGCAGGGTCGAACACTGAAGCTTTCTTT
CATSDSPGAGSNTEAFF
>TRBD1|TRBV29-1|TRBJ1-1|many|14
TGCAGCGTTGAAGATAGGGGGCGGGGGACTGAAGCTTTCTTT
CSVEDRGRGTEAFF
>TRBD2|TRBV5-1|TRBJ2-3|few|16
TGCGCCAGCAGCCCAGGGACTAGCGGGAGTACAGATACGCAGTATTTT
CASSPGTSGSTDTQYF
>TRBD1|TRBV12-3/TRBV12-4|TRBJ2-6|NA|17
TGTGCCAGCAGGGGGACAGGGCTAAACTCTGGGGCCAACGTCCTGACTTTC
CASRGTGLNSGANVLTF
>TRBD1|TRBV2|TRBJ2-3|many|14
TGTGCCAGTAACCGGGACAGGGACGCAGATACGCAGTATTTT
CASNRDRDADTQYF
>NA|TRBV7-8|TRBJ2-3|NA|17
TGTGCCAGCAGCTTAGTGGATGGGGACCCTAGCACAGATACGCAGTATTTT
CASSLVDGDPSTDTQYF
>NA|TRBV20-1|TRBJ1-4|many|14
TGCAGTGCTAGGAGACATGCTCCCTATGAAAAACTGTTTTTT
CSARRHAPYEKLFF
>NA|TRBV5-1|TRBJ1-2|NA|14
TGCGCCAGCAGCTTGGGGGATGGAGAGTATGGCTACACCTTC
CASSLGDGEYGYTF
>NA|TRBV28|TRBJ2-2|medium-sized|17
TGTGCCAGCAGTTTACCAGGTGAAGGTCGGAACACCGGGGAGCTGTTTTTT
CASSLPGEGRNTGELFF
>TRBD1|TRBV5-1|TRBJ2-7|few|14
TGCGCCAGCAGCCACGGACAGGGGGAGAACGAGCAGTACTTC
CASSHGQGENEQYF
>NA|TRBV11-3|TRBJ2-5|many|13
TGTGCCAGCAGCTTAGAAGAGGATGGGACCCAGTACTTC
CASSLEEDGTQYF